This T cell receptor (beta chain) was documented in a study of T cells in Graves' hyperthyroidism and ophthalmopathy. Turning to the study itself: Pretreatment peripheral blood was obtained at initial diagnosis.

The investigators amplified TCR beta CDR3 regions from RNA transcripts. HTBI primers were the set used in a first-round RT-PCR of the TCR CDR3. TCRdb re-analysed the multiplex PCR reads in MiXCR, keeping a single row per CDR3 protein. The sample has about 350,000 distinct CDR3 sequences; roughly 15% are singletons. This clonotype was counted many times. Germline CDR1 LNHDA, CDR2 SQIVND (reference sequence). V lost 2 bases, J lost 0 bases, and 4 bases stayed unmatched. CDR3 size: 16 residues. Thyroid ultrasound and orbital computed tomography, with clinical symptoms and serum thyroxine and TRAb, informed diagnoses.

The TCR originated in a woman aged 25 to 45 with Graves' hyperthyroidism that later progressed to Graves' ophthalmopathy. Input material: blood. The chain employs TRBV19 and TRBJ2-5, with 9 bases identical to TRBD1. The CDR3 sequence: CASSINRGLDQETQYF. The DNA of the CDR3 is TGTGCCAGTAGTATAAACAGGGGGCTCGACCAAGAGACCCAGTACTTC.